This T cell receptor (beta chain) was identified in a study of cytomegalovirus exposure and HLA in healthy donors (TCRdb year 2017). For the study in its entirety: According to a later analysis, one platform produced both the roughly 120 validation repertoires and the 700 or so repertoires of the first cohort. To predict cytomegalovirus infection status, the study brought together high-throughput TCR immunosequencing, statistical association of individual TCRs with disease status, and machine learning. In addition to the first cohort of 650 to 750 subjects, a separate validation cohort of about 120 different subjects was used. The study aimed to test whether cataloging public T cell receptors could reveal signatures of past pathogen exposure. Results and caveats for the whole study, not just this receptor: The authors suggested that the approach could potentially be extended to other disease states and immunological phenotypes. The classifier was reported to diagnose cytomegalovirus status with high specificity and sensitivity in both the original cohort and the validation cohort. Most TCR sequences were seen in very few donors, while some public TCRs were found in many individuals. A total of roughly 160 TCR beta chains were listed by the study as associated with cytomegalovirus. A few of the identified cytomegalovirus-associated TCR beta chains were confirmed in vitro to be specific for cytomegalovirus antigens. Of the cluster scores, 90% to 95% were above 0 in a later analysis, which found that TCRs clustered in the first cohort also tended to co-occur in the 95 to 150 validation repertoires. All 120 or so repertoires were used to score co-occurrence in the validation cohort in a later analysis, because that analysis had no HLA typing for the cohort.

Concerning this clone itself: Its antigen is not yet known. No per-base quality is available; no much larger clone lies one base away.

The donors were included in the validation cohort of 90 to 150 subjects, a group kept apart from the roughly 730-subject first cohort. CDR1 and CDR2 were assigned from the germline V gene as MDHEN and SYDVKM. Trimming takes 6 bases from V and 3 bases from J, and the germline ends sit 3 bases apart. Reading from cysteine to phenylalanine, the CDR3 counts 10 amino acids. CDR3 DNA only is kept here, 30 bases in frame from base 1. Libraries were constructed by the immunoSEQ multiplex PCR assay. The original pipeline was this. A statistical classification framework was built to diagnose cytomegalovirus status from the catalog of TCR beta chain sequences. TCRdb took this table from immuneACCESS and kept in-frame rearrangements with V and J called. Such tables lack part of the clones; where checked against another copy, unresolved V genes explain under half of the gap, and the rest is unexplained. V, J and clone size are taken as reported in that table, and D and trimming were inferred from the DNA itself. The sample yields some 88,000 clones; 95% to 98% were counted once. The ten most abundant clones make up 0.78% of the sample.

The material sequenced was PBMCs. The sequence joins TRBV28 to TRBJ2-7, with the D gene not confidently named. This receptor was taken from a man between 18 and 35 years old in good health and CMV-seronegative. The nucleotides are TGTGCCAGCAGATACTACGAGCAGTACTTC. Its coded protein is CASRYYEQYF.